One sample yielded the 17 T cell receptor beta chains listed below, sequenced in a study of blood T cell repertoires in COVID-19. Clones were read by immunoSEQ multiplex PCR, and TCRdb kept only the in-frame ones, dropping some. Counted here are fewer than 85,000 clones, 83% occurring once; the ten biggest clones make up 5.5% to 8%. Specimen: peripheral blood. All receptors come from a man between 25 and 39 years old with COVID-19, enrolled during active disease.

This sequence joins TRBV7-2 and TRBJ2-4, with 7 bases aligning to TRBD2. After removal of 3 bases from V and 3 bases from J, the junction contained 5 bases not matched to a gene. The length of the CDR3 is 15 residues. The V gene's germline CDR1 is SGHTA and CDR2 FQGNSA. The DNA for the CDR3 is TGTGCCAGCAGCTTCGAGGCGGGAGTCAAAAACATTCAGTACTTC. The encoded protein is CASSFEAGVKNIQYF.

The chain couples TRBV28 to TRBJ2-3; D is perhaps TRBD1 (6 bases). The CDR3 sequence is 16 residues long. Germline V gives CDR1 MDHEN, CDR2 SYDVKM. Deletions cut 2 bases from V and 0 bases from J, with 12 bases between. CDR3 sequence reads: CASSLEGTSSTDTQYF. CDR3 in DNA: TGTGCCAGCAGTTTAGAAGGGACATCTAGCACAGATACGCAGTATTTT.

This chain joins TRBV6-2 or TRBV6-3 and TRBJ1-1; TRBD1 aligns across 8 bases. The V and J ends lost 5 bases and 6 bases, in that order; junction bases with no gene match: 11. CDR3 length: 15 amino acids. The germline gives CDR1 MNHEY, CDR2 SVGEGT. The CDR3 here is CASSAGGAGPPEAFF. The CDR3 DNA reads TGTGCCAGCAGTGCAGGGGGCGCCGGGCCCCCTGAAGCTTTCTTT.

The genes are TRBV7-2 and TRBJ1-2; maybe TRBD1 (5 bases). Deletions cut 1 base from V and 7 bases from J, with 16 bases between. From germline, CDR1 is SGHTA and CDR2 FQGNSA. CDR3 size: 15 residues. The CDR3 sequence: CASSLENFGGFGYTF. CDR3 in DNA: TGTGCCAGCAGCTTAGAGAATTTCGGGGGGTTTGGCTACACCTTC.

This chain links TRBV28 with TRBJ2-5, with TRBD1 as a possible D gene (7 bases). With 4 bases removed from V and 1 base from J, the gap between germline ends came to 10 bases. The CDR3 has 14 residues. Per germline, CDR1 MDHEN and CDR2 SYDVKM. CDR3 coding DNA: TGTGCCAGCAGTTCGCGGGACAGCCAAGAGACCCAGTACTTC. The encoded protein is CASSSRDSQETQYF.

The V and J genes are TRBV5-5 and TRBJ1-1; perhaps TRBD1 as D (6 bases). The CDR3 consists of 14 residues. Germline CDR1 is SGHKS and CDR2 is YYEKEE (reference sequence). Between the trimmed V and J ends, which lost 1 base and 1 base, there was a span of 8 bases. The CDR3 DNA sequence: TGTGCCAGCAGCTTGCGAGGGGGGAACACTGAAGCTTTCTTT. Translation: CASSLRGGNTEAFF.

The V gene is TRBV2, the J gene TRBJ1-5; 8 positions agree with TRBD1. Germline CDR1 is SNHLY and CDR2 is FYNNEI. V shed 6 bases and J 5 bases; nucleotides not matched to a gene: 6. This CDR3 is 14 amino acids long. CDR3 region: CASRDRAVDQPQHF. The CDR3 nucleotides read TGTGCCAGCAGGGACAGGGCCGTCGATCAGCCCCAGCATTTT.

The chain carries TRBV28 and TRBJ1-4; perhaps TRBD1 as D (6 bases). The CDR3 runs to 15 residues. Trimming cost V 1 base and J 8 bases, with 14 bases left between them. CDR1 is MDHEN and CDR2 is SYDVKM in the germline V gene. CDR3: CASSLSGGAEEKLFF. The CDR3 bases are TGTGCCAGCAGTTTATCTGGGGGGGCGGAGGAAAAACTGTTTTTT.

With regard to this clone: Germline is not matched at one junction end, which may reflect a read error. CDR3 region: CAVSVQGTIYEQYF. The CDR3 DNA reads as TGTGCCGTCAGCGTACAGGGAACTATCTACGAGCAGTACTTC. The chain couples TRBV10-3 to TRBJ2-7, with D tentatively TRBD1 (6 bases). The CDR3 length is 14 residues. Per the germline V gene, CDR1 is ENHRY and CDR2 is SYGVKD.

The CDR3 loop reads CASSLGQRMTTEAFF. CDR3 sequence (DNA): TGTGCCAGCTCACTTGGACAGCGGATGACCACTGAAGCTTTCTTT. The V gene is TRBV18, the J gene TRBJ1-1; weak D call: TRBD1 (6 bases). The CDR3 loop spans 15 amino acids. With 4 bases removed from V and 4 bases from J, the gap between germline ends came to 16 bases. Germline-derived CDR1 and CDR2 are KGHSH and LQKENI.

This chain links TRBV5-4 with TRBJ2-7; 11 bases map to TRBD1. The ends lost 3 bases at V and 4 bases at J; junction bases unmatched: 6. This CDR3 comprises 15 residues. Germline lookup yields CDR1 SGHNT and CDR2 YYREEE (reference sequence). Here the CDR3 reads CASSWGTGGGYEQYF. In DNA, the CDR3 is TGTGCCAGCAGCTGGGGGACAGGGGGAGGATACGAGCAGTACTTC.

The gene calls are TRBV10-3 and TRBJ2-1; the D gene is possibly TRBD2 (6 bases). V lost 2 bases, J lost 9 bases, and 8 bases lay in between. The CDR3 runs 12 residues. Germline V gives CDR1 ENHRY, CDR2 SYGVKD. The CDR3 region has the DNA TGTGCCATCAGTGAGCGGGAGTTTGAGCAGTTCTTC. Protein: CAISEREFEQFF.

In this sample, this clone turned up once. The rearrangement links TRBV9 to TRBJ1-3; the D gene is possibly TRBD1 (5 bases). Between the trimmed V and J ends, which lost 0 bases and 2 bases, there was a span of 9 bases. The CDR3 runs to 15 residues. The germline CDR1 and CDR2 sequences are SGDLS and YYNGEE. DNA for the CDR3: TGTGCCAGCAGCGTAGGGGGGGTAGCTGGAAACACCATATATTTT. Translation gives CASSVGGVAGNTIYF. The full variable domain, rest sourced from reference TRBV9 and TRBJ1-3, is DSGVTQTPKHLITATGQRVTLRCSPRSGDLSVYWYQQSLDQGLQFLIQYYNGEERAKGNILERFSAQQFPDLHSELNLSSLELGDSALYFCASSVGGVAGNTIYFGEGSWLTVV.

The chain recombines TRBV5-5 with TRBJ2-7; 12 bases map to TRBD2. Germline V gene lookup returns CDR1 SGHKS and CDR2 YYEKEE (reference sequence). This CDR3 comprises 18 residues. Trimming at V came to 0 bases and at J to 4 bases, leaving 11 bases not matched to a gene. In nucleotides, the CDR3 is TGTGCCAGCAGCTTGGCCGATACTAGCGGGAGGATTATGTACGAGCAGTACTTC. It codes for CASSLADTSGRIMYEQYF.

The V call is TRBV10-3, the J call TRBJ2-1; 7 positions match TRBD2. The CDR3 runs to 14 residues. Trimming took 2 bases from V and 5 from J; bases not matched to a gene: 3. The germline V gene encodes CDR1 ENHRY and CDR2 SYGVKD. CDR3 bases: TGTGCCATCAGTGAGCGCGGGGGAAACAATGAGCAGTTCTTC. The encoded protein is CAISERGGNNEQFF.

The chain couples TRBV9 to TRBJ2-1; D is uncertain. Germline V gene data show CDR1 as SGDLS and CDR2 as YYNGEE. This CDR3 has 17 residues. V dropped 0 bases and J dropped 5 bases, with 18 bases sitting between them. CDR3 bases: TGTGCCAGCAGCGTAGATTCGGCCGGAGATCGGCACAATGAGCAGTTCTTC. Residues: CASSVDSAGDRHNEQFF.

This rearrangement joins TRBV5-6 to TRBJ2-7, with 13 bases lining up with TRBD2. The germline CDR1 and CDR2 sequences are SGHDT and YYEEEE. The CDR3 is 16 residues long. Trimming removed 0 bases from V and 1 base from J; junction bases left unmatched: 1. Written as DNA, the CDR3 is TGTGCCAGCAGCTTGGGACTAGCGGGAGGATCCTACGAGCAGTACTTC. Amino acids: CASSLGLAGGSYEQYF. The variable domain in full, with the rest retrieved from reference TRBV5-6 and TRBJ2-7, is DAGVTQSPTHLIKTRGQQVTLRCSPKSGHDTVSWYQQALGQGPQFIFQYYEEEERQRGNFPDRFSGHQFPNYSSELNVNALLLGDSALYLCASSLGLAGGSYEQYFGPGTRLTVT.